These T cell receptor beta chains were read from a single sample in a study of cytotoxic CD8 clonotypes in ibrutinib-treated CLL. Using immunoSEQ multiplex PCR, the repertoire was profiled, and TCRdb retains in-frame clones only, with some absent. The sample lists about 60,000 clones; roughly 49% were seen once. Sequenced here: PBMCs, sampled at disease progression, from a patient treated with ibrutinib. These receptors all come from a human donor with chronic lymphocytic leukemia. Both conserved end residues are trimmed from each CDR3. D genes are given only for firm matches.

d_call j_call v_call cdr3_aa
. TRBJ2-5 TRBV20-1 SARALETQY
TRBD2 TRBJ2-7 TRBV28 ASSLIIAGAYEQY
. TRBJ2-1 TRBV5-1 ASREGDNEQF
TRBD2 TRBJ2-7 TRBV10-3 AISVSGGDSYEQY
. TRBJ2-7 TRBV7-3 ASTFEGVFSSYEQY
. TRBJ1-5 TRBV27 ASSSLGPRGNQPQH
TRBD1 TRBJ2-7 TRBV6-5 ASRSTWDSDEQY
. TRBJ2-3 TRBV29-1 SVEGGGGDTDTQY
. TRBJ2-3 TRBV28 ASSWPGGTDTQY
TRBD1 TRBJ1-1 TRBV7-2 ASSLQGAGGTEAF
TRBD1 TRBJ2-2 TRBV5-8 ASSLYRGATGELF
TRBD1 TRBJ2-3 TRBV4-1 ASSQSGTGATDTQY
. TRBJ2-1 TRBV5-6 ASSRGNSYNEQF
. TRBJ2-5 TRBV27 ASSLGRGLQETQY
. TRBJ2-3 TRBV7-2 ASRQRPTTDTQY
. TRBJ2-2 TRBV6-4 ASRVYRNTGELF
TRBD2 TRBJ2-1 TRBV27 LAGAPYNEQF
. TRBJ2-3 TRBV29-1 SAQSSTDTQY
TRBD2 TRBJ2-7 TRBV19 ASSTTGGSYEQY
. TRBJ2-3 TRBV6-5 ASSYGGAAFADTQY
. TRBJ1-3 TRBV7-6 ASSLVLSGNTIY
. TRBJ1-6 TRBV10-3 AISEEGGNSPLH
. TRBJ1-5 TRBV10-3 AISTTDAGQPQH
TRBD2 TRBJ2-7 TRBV28 ASSLVIGGGESYEQY
. TRBJ2-3 TRBV14 ASRAEWPDTQY
. TRBJ2-1 TRBV7-2 ATKTRSSYNEQF
TRBD1 TRBJ2-7 TRBV11-1 ASSPGQGGVDEQY
. TRBJ1-6 TRBV15 ATADSYNSPLH
. TRBJ2-1 TRBV2 ASSESSVGEQF
. TRBJ2-1 TRBV7-9 ASSEGNEQF
. TRBJ2-5 TRBV7-9 ASSIGGFIQETQY
. TRBJ1-2 TRBV25-1 ASSVGGNYGYT
. TRBJ1-1 TRBV27 ASKGGKMNTEAF